Here is one TCR beta chain with its context. Antigen: not known. V was trimmed by 2 bases and J by 9 bases, leaving 23 bases between them. The CDR3 is 17 residues long. Germline lookup yields CDR1 ENHRY and CDR2 SYGVKD. This record comes from a study of T cell responses to AZD1222 COVID-19 vaccine. About the research overall: It was second doses at about 4 or about 12 weeks that were pooled. Study outcomes and limitations: Nearly half of the spike-specific TCRs reportedly recognize variant regions that carry no mutations. Spike-specific TCR breadth and depth both grew after two AZD1222 doses.

Assay used: immunoSEQ multiplex PCR; TCRdb lists only in-frame clones, some missing. The sample includes roughly 130,000 clones, roughly 88% of them seen just once. This sequence joins TRBV10-3 and TRBJ1-5; D unresolved. This receptor was identified in an adult in good health. The starting material was peripheral blood, obtained on day 0 of AZD1222 vaccination. CDR3 DNA sequence: TGTGCCATCAGTGAGCAACTTAGTGGCAGTACCTCGGGGCCCCAGCATTTT. This translates into CAISEQLSGSTSGPQHF.